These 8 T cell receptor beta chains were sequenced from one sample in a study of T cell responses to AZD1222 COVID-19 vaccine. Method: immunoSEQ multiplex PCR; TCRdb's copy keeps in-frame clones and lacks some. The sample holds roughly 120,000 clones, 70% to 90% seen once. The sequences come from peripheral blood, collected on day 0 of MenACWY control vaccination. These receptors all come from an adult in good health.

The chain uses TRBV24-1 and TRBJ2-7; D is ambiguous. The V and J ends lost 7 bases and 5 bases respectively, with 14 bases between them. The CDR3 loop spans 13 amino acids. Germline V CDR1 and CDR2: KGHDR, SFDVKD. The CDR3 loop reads CATSRDGVDEQYF. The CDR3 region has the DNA TGTGCCACCAGCCGCGACGGAGTCGACGAGCAGTACTTC.

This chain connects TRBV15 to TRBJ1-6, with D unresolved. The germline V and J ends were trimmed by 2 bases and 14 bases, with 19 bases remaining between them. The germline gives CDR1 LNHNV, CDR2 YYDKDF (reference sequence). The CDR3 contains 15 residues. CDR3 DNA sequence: TGTGCCACCAGCAGATCACTACAGATTAGGGAAACCCTCCACTTT. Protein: CATSRSLQIRETLHF.

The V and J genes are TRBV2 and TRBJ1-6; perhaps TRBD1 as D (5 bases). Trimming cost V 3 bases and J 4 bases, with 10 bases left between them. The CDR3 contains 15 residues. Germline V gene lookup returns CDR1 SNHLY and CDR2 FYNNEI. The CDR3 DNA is TGTGCCAGCAGTGACAGGGATAGTTATAATTCACCCCTCCACTTT. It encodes CASSDRDSYNSPLHF.

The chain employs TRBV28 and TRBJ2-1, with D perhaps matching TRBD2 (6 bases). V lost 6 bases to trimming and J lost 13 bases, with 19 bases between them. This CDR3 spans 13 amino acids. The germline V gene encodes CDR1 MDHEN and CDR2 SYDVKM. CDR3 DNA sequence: TGTGCCAGCAGCTTTGCAACCCCGGGGGAACAGTTCTTC. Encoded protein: CASSFATPGEQFF. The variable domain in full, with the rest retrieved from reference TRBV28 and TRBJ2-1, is DVKVTQSSRYLVKRTGEKVFLECVQDMDHENMFWYRQDPGLGLRLIYFSYDVKMKEKGDIPEGYSVSREKKERFSLILESASTNQTSMYLCASSFATPGEQFFGPGTRLTVL.

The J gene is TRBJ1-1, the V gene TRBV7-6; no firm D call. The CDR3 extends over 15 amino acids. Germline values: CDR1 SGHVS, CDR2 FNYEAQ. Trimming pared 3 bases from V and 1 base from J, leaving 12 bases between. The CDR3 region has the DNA TGTGCCAGCAGCTTCCAGCCTACTACGAACACTGAAGCTTTCTTT. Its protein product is CASSFQPTTNTEAFF.

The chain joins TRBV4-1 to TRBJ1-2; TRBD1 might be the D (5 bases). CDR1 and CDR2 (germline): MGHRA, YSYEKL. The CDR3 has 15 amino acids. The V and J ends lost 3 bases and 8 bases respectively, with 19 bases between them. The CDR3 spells CASSQVRGSSDGYTF. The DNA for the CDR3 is TGCGCCAGCAGCCAGGTCCGGGGGAGTTCCGACGGCTACACCTTC.

CDR3 nucleotides: TGTGCCAGCAGTGATGAGAACTATGGCTACACCTTC. Protein product: CASSDENYGYTF. This chain uses TRBV2 with TRBJ1-2; no clear D gene. V gave up 3 bases and J gave up 2 bases, with 4 bases separating them. The CDR3 extends over 12 amino acids. Germline V lookup: CDR1 SNHLY, CDR2 FYNNEI.

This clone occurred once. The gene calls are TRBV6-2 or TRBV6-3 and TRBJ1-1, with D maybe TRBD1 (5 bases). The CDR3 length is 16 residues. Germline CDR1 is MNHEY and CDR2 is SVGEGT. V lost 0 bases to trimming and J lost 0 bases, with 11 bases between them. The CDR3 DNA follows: TGTGCCAGCAGTTACTCGACAGACAGTTTGAACACTGAAGCTTTCTTT. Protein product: CASSYSTDSLNTEAFF.